This entry lists 4 T cell receptor beta chains sequenced from one sample in a study of T cell responses to AZD1222 COVID-19 vaccine. Some clones are missing from TCRdb's copy, which holds only in-frame ones; the method was immunoSEQ multiplex PCR. The table records approximately 140,000 clones, just over 90% of them present only once. The specimen comprised peripheral blood, sampled on day 0 of MenACWY control vaccination. The receptor source for this set is an adult in good health.

The chain couples TRBV19 to TRBJ2-5, with TRBD2 matching 11 bases. V lost 10 bases, J lost 7 bases, and 11 bases stayed unmatched. CDR1 LNHDA and CDR2 SQIVND come from the germline V gene (reference sequence). This CDR3 contains 14 residues. CDR3 in DNA: TGTGCCACCCATGCTGGGACTAGCGGTGTGACCCAGTACTTC. Protein: CATHAGTSGVTQYF. The full variable domain, its missing parts supplied by reference TRBV19 and TRBJ2-5, is DGGITQSPKYLFRKEGQNVTLSCEQNLNHDAMYWYRQDPGQGLRLIYYSQIVNDFQKGDIAEGYSVSREKKESFPLTVTSAQKNPTAFYLCATHAGTSGVTQYFGPGTRLLVL.

The genes are TRBV25-1 and TRBJ2-5; maybe TRBD1 (5 bases). CDR3 size: 14 residues. Germline lookup yields CDR1 MGHDK and CDR2 SYGVNS. V shed 2 bases and J shed 5 bases, with 12 bases lying between them. This CDR3 reads CASSEDGAWETQYF. CDR3 bases: TGTGCCAGCAGTGAAGATGGGGCCTGGGAGACCCAGTACTTC.

The rearrangement joins TRBV16 to TRBJ1-6; D is ambiguous. The germline gives CDR1 KGHSY, CDR2 FQNENV. Trimming removed 8 bases at V and 9 bases at J, with 14 bases between. The CDR3 spans 13 residues. The CDR3 bases are TGTGCCAGCTCCTCATCCGTGGGTTCACCCCTCCACTTT. The encoded protein is CASSSSVGSPLHF.

The chain combines TRBV10-1 with TRBJ1-3; D possibly corresponds to TRBD1 (5 bases). The germline V and J ends were trimmed by 3 bases and 0 bases, with 9 bases remaining between them. Germline V lookup: CDR1 WNHNN, CDR2 SYGVQD (reference sequence). The CDR3 extends over 15 amino acids. This CDR3 is CASSDPGSSGNTIYF. DNA for the CDR3: TGCGCCAGCAGTGACCCAGGGAGCTCTGGAAACACCATATATTTT.